This T cell receptor beta chain stems from a study of blood T cell repertoires in COVID-19. Across the whole study: Whether acute or convalescent, the COVID-19 samples came from the United States, Italy and Spain. From T cells, B-cell-depleted T cells, or PBMCs came the material, which was cDNA or gDNA.

Germline V gives CDR1 SNHLY, CDR2 FYNNEI. The CDR3 spans 13 residues. Trimming took 6 bases from V and 5 from J, leaving 13 bases between them. Original handling: Reference gene primer amplification gave estimated nucleated cell counts. TCRdb keeps only in-frame clones here, not all; method: immunoSEQ multiplex PCR. From that table come the V and J calls and clone size; the DNA was used to work out D and trimming. The table shows approximately 160,000 clones, with approximately 87% occurring only once. This sequence joins TRBV2 and TRBJ2-5, with no clear D. The receptor's source is a woman in her 70s with acute or convalescent COVID-19. Sequenced material: peripheral blood. The CDR3 DNA sequence: TGTGCCAGCAGGAGAGACTCACCCGAGACCCAGTACTTC. It yields the protein CASRRDSPETQYF.